Below, 15 T cell receptor beta chains from the same sample are listed, as sequenced in a study of cytomegalovirus exposure and HLA in healthy donors. The method was immunoSEQ multiplex PCR; TCRdb's version includes in-frame clones alone and lacks a portion of them. The profile shows 150,000 or so clones, approximately 86% of them singletons. Input material: PBMCs. The origin of the receptors is a man aged 18 to 30 in good health and CMV-seropositive.

The V and J genes are TRBV7-6 and TRBJ2-7, with D perhaps TRBD2 (7 bases). This CDR3 is 16 amino acids long. In germline, CDR1 is SGHVS, CDR2 FNYEAQ. Deletions cut 3 bases from V and 4 bases from J, with 19 bases between. Here the CDR3 reads CASSFPGGRERYEQYF. The CDR3 coding sequence is TGTGCCAGCAGCTTCCCCGGGGGGCGGGAGCGGTACGAGCAGTACTTC.

This clone was picked up a small number of times. The rearrangement uses TRBV18 and TRBJ2-5; 9 nucleotides align to TRBD2. V lost 4 bases to trimming and J lost 5 bases; unmatched junction nucleotides: 8. The germline V gene has CDR1 KGHSH and CDR2 LQKENI. The CDR3 contains 15 residues. CDR3 loop: CASSRISGSGETQYF. DNA for the CDR3: TGTGCCAGCTCACGTATTAGCGGGAGCGGCGAGACCCAGTACTTC.

The chain carries TRBV18 and TRBJ2-7; 8 bases are a match to TRBD2. Trimming cost V 4 bases and J 1 base; bases outside gene matches: 9. The length of the CDR3 is 16 residues. Germline V gene data show CDR1 as KGHSH and CDR2 as LQKENI. This CDR3 is CASSRVAGSFSYEQYF. The CDR3 nucleotides are TGTGCCAGCTCACGTGTAGCGGGATCGTTTTCCTACGAGCAGTACTTC.

This sequence joins TRBV6-1 and TRBJ1-1, with 8 bases identical to TRBD1. Germline loops: CDR1 MNHNS, CDR2 SASEGT. The CDR3 consists of 17 residues. Trimming at V came to 4 bases and at J to 4 bases, leaving 14 bases not matched to a gene. The CDR3 sequence: CASSAWGVGRGLTEAFF. CDR3 bases: TGTGCCAGCAGTGCCTGGGGGGTGGGCAGGGGGCTCACTGAAGCTTTCTTT.

The V and J genes are TRBV25-1 and TRBJ2-3; 7 bases are shared with TRBD1. The V gene's germline CDR1 is MGHDK and CDR2 SYGVNS. CDR3 length: 14 amino acids. Unmatched junction bases numbered 4, after V lost 1 base and J lost 6 bases. The CDR3 bases are TGTGCCAGCAGTGAATCGGGCAGGGGGGATACGCAGTATTTT. It encodes CASSESGRGDTQYF. The full variable domain, completed using reference TRBV25-1 and TRBJ2-3, is EADIYQTPRYLVIGTGKKITLECSQTMGHDKMYWYQQDPGMELHLIHYSYGVNSTEKGDLSSESTVSRIRTEHFPLTLESARPSHTSQYLCASSESGRGDTQYFGPGTRLTVL.

The chain joins TRBV28 to TRBJ1-4, with TRBD1 identical over 7 bases. The CDR3 sequence is 14 residues long. CDR1 MDHEN and CDR2 SYDVKM come from the germline V gene. The ends lost 6 bases at V and 6 bases at J; junction bases unmatched: 7. The CDR3 DNA reads TGTGCCAGCAGCTGGGACAGTGGCGATGAAAAACTGTTTTTT. This gives the protein CASSWDSGDEKLFF.

The chain employs TRBV19 and TRBJ2-3; unclear D gene. Germline lookup yields CDR1 LNHDA and CDR2 SQIVND (reference sequence). The V end was cut by 7 bases, the J end by 2 bases, with 13 bases between. The CDR3 covers 14 residues. The CDR3 spells CASNWAVNTDTQYF. The CDR3, as DNA: TGTGCCAGTAATTGGGCCGTTAACACAGATACGCAGTATTTT.

Written as DNA, the CDR3 is TGTGCCAGTAGTCTCTCAGGGTCCGGGGCCAACGTCCTGACTTTC. This gives the protein CASSLSGSGANVLTF. The chain is built from TRBV19 and TRBJ2-6; D is perhaps TRBD1 (5 bases). Trimming took off 5 bases at V and 4 bases at J, with 12 bases between the two ends. From germline, CDR1 is LNHDA and CDR2 SQIVND (reference sequence). This CDR3 is built from 15 residues.

This clone was seen more than once but under ten times. This chain links TRBV10-1 with TRBJ2-7, with 8 bases aligning to TRBD1. The CDR3 extends over 13 amino acids. Germline CDR1 WNHNN, CDR2 SYGVQD (reference sequence). The V gene end was trimmed by 6 bases and the J gene end by 5 bases; junction bases not matched to a gene: 6. The chain's CDR3 is CASRADREHEQYF. The CDR3 DNA is TGCGCCAGCAGGGCGGACAGGGAGCACGAGCAGTACTTC.

The J gene is TRBJ1-1, the V gene TRBV6-1; D may be TRBD1 (6 bases). Trimming removed 3 bases from V and 5 bases from J, with 13 bases in between. The CDR3 is made up of 14 amino acids. In germline, CDR1 is MNHNS, CDR2 SASEGT. CDR3 coding DNA: TGTGCCAGCAGTGAGGCAGGGGTTTTTACTGAAGCTTTCTTT. Its protein product is CASSEAGVFTEAFF.

The chain recombines TRBV15 with TRBJ1-4, with D possibly being TRBD1 (6 bases). Trimming left V 0 bases short and J 3 bases short, with 11 bases between. Germline lookup yields CDR1 LNHNV and CDR2 YYDKDF (reference sequence). The length of the CDR3 is 16 residues. CDR3 bases: TGTGCCACCAGCAGAGATCGGGGGGCGGCTAATGAAAAACTGTTTTTT. Translated: CATSRDRGAANEKLFF.

The rearrangement uses TRBV2 and TRBJ1-5; D ambiguous. V was clipped by 6 bases and J by 0 bases, with 12 bases between them. The CDR3 extends over 15 amino acids. Germline V gives CDR1 SNHLY, CDR2 FYNNEI. The CDR3 DNA reads TGTGCCAGCAGGGCCCACAGAAATAGCAATCAGCCCCAGCATTTT. This encodes CASRAHRNSNQPQHF.

V is TRBV7-2 and J is TRBJ1-4, with 7 bases identical to TRBD1. Losses at the gene ends were 1 base for V and 4 bases for J; bases not matched to a gene: 3. The CDR3 has 15 amino acids. Germline CDR1 SGHTA, CDR2 FQGNSA. The CDR3 DNA reads TGTGCCAGCAGCTTAGGGACAGGCCTTAATGAAAAACTGTTTTTT. Amino acids: CASSLGTGLNEKLFF. Together with reference TRBV7-2 and TRBJ1-4, the CDR3 gives the full variable domain: GAGVSQSPSNKVTEKGKDVELRCDPISGHTALYWYRQSLGQGLEFLIYFQGNSAPDKSGLPSDRFSAERTGGSVSTLTIQRTQQEDSAVYLCASSLGTGLNEKLFFGSGTQLSVL.

This clone occurred once. The rearrangement links TRBV7-9 to TRBJ1-1; D uncertain. V was pared by 2 bases and J by 8 bases, with 24 bases between. CDR1 and CDR2 (germline): SEHNR, FQNEAQ (reference sequence). This CDR3 region has 17 residues. CDR3: CASSLYPSEGAGLEAFF. The CDR3 nucleotides read TGTGCCAGCAGCTTATATCCGTCGGAGGGAGCAGGATTGGAAGCTTTCTTT.

V is TRBV30 and J is TRBJ2-1; no reliable D call. The germline V gene encodes CDR1 GTSNPN and CDR2 SVGIG (reference sequence). This CDR3 region has 14 residues. The V and J ends lost 3 bases and 4 bases respectively, with 13 bases between them. The CDR3 DNA follows: TGTGCCTGGAGGGGCCCGTCTCCATACAATGAGCAGTTCTTC. This sequence encodes CAWRGPSPYNEQFF.